This TCR beta chain was sequenced for a study of cytomegalovirus exposure and HLA in healthy donors. Only in-frame clones appear in the TCRdb table, and some are missing; sequencing was by immunoSEQ multiplex PCR. There are roughly 330,000 clones in the sample; around 87% occur only once, and about 1% lies in the top ten. Germline values: CDR1 SGHNT, CDR2 YYREEE (reference sequence). This CDR3 has 13 residues. V gave up 0 bases and J gave up 7 bases, with 7 bases separating them. General observations from the study: In vitro checks showed that three CMV-associated chains really do target CMV antigens. Per published reports, the classifier diagnosed cytomegalovirus status with high specificity and sensitivity.

On this clone itself: Its antigen remains unidentified.

V and J are TRBV5-4 and TRBJ2-2; the D is unclear. This sequence was found in a woman aged 30 to 39 in good health and CMV-seropositive. Sequencing was performed on PBMCs. The CDR3 DNA reads TGTGCCAGCAGCTTGGTCGGTATCGGGGAGCTGTTTTTT. Translated: CASSLVGIGELFF.